This T cell receptor (beta chain) comes out of a study of blood T cell repertoires in COVID-19. Study background: Material from acute and convalescent COVID-19 was sourced from the United States, Italy and Spain. T cells, B-cell-depleted T cells, or PBMCs supplied cDNA or gDNA.

Germline CDR1 is SQVTM and CDR2 is ANQGSEA. The CDR3 contains 12 residues. The V segment lost 7 bases and the J segment 2 bases; nucleotides outside the gene matches: 4. The authors' processing: Using reference gene primer amplification, nucleated cell counts were estimated. Using immunoSEQ multiplex PCR, the repertoire was profiled, and TCRdb retains in-frame clones only, with some absent. That table is the source of V, J and clone size, and D and trimming were worked out from the DNA. Among roughly 200,000 clones listed, nearly 90% were seen once. This receptor was obtained from a man between 60 and 70 years old with active or convalescent COVID-19. The sequenced sample consisted of peripheral blood. This chain joins TRBV29-1 and TRBJ1-2; the match to TRBD1 covers 7 bases. In DNA form, the CDR3 reads TGCAGCGGCGGGACAGAGAACTATGGCTACACCTTC. As protein: CSGGTENYGYTF.